A single sample is the source of the 13 T cell receptor beta chains below, sequenced in a study of T-cell memory formation after mild COVID-19. In TCRdb, the 5' RACE reads were re-called with MiXCR into one record per CDR3 protein. This table holds more than 450,000 distinct CDR3 sequences, approximately 19% found once. Specimen: PBMCs or a T cell subset sorted from them (not recorded which). The receptors come from an adult woman who had mild COVID-19 (a few samples of this study predate the infection). Cell type and time point are not known.

This clonotype was found many times. The chain uses TRBV29-1 and TRBJ1-5; weak D call: TRBD1 (6 bases). With 6 bases removed from V and 7 bases from J, the gap between germline ends came to 16 bases. Per the germline V gene, CDR1 is SQVTM and CDR2 is ANQGSEA. The length of the CDR3 is 13 residues. The CDR3 protein is CSVTLGGWQPQHF. CDR3 DNA sequence: TGCAGCGTCACTCTGGGGGGCTGGCAGCCCCAGCATTTT.

This clonotype has at least ten counts. This sequence joins TRBV29-1 and TRBJ1-5; D not certain. Germline V gives CDR1 SQVTM, CDR2 ANQGSEA. CDR3 length: 18 amino acids. Trimming removed 2 bases from V and 9 bases from J, with 29 bases in between. The CDR3 spells CSVEMIWRSFGLYGPQHF. The CDR3 DNA reads TGCAGCGTTGAAATGATTTGGAGGTCTTTTGGGCTATACGGGCCCCAGCATTTT.

The chain has TRBV29-1 and TRBJ2-1; 10 bases map to TRBD2. This CDR3 is built from 14 residues. The germline CDR1 and CDR2 sequences are SQVTM and ANQGSEA. V lost 3 bases to trimming and J lost 8 bases; unmatched junction nucleotides: 7. The CDR3 loop reads CSVEASGSVDEQFF. The CDR3 bases are TGCAGCGTTGAGGCTAGCGGGAGCGTCGATGAGCAGTTCTTC.

V usage is TRBV7-9 and J usage is TRBJ2-7; 9 nucleotides align to TRBD1. Germline trimming cut 5 bases from V and 5 bases from J; bases unmatched to any gene: 13. This CDR3 is built from 16 residues. Germline loops: CDR1 SEHNR, CDR2 FQNEAQ (reference sequence). This CDR3 reads CASSGDRVREADEQYF. CDR3 sequence (DNA): TGTGCCAGCAGCGGGGACAGGGTCAGAGAAGCAGACGAGCAGTACTTC.

The rearrangement joins TRBV19 to TRBJ1-1; a possible D gene is TRBD1 (6 bases). Germline CDR1 LNHDA, CDR2 SQIVND (reference sequence). This CDR3 has 15 amino acids. The V and J ends lost 4 bases and 2 bases respectively, with 14 bases between them. CDR3 amino acids: CASSKIGTSNTEAFF. The CDR3 region has the DNA TGTGCCAGTAGTAAAATCGGGACATCCAACACTGAAGCTTTCTTT. Together with reference TRBV19 and TRBJ1-1, the CDR3 gives the full variable domain: DGGITQSPKYLFRKEGQNVTLSCEQNLNHDAMYWYRQDPGQGLRLIYYSQIVNDFQKGDIAEGYSVSREKKESFPLTVTSAQKNPTAFYLCASSKIGTSNTEAFFGQGTRLTVV.

This clonotype has more than one count but fewer than ten. The CDR3 DNA reads as TGTGCCAGCTCATGGGTGGAGGATCAGCCCCAGCATTTT. Protein product: CASSWVEDQPQHF. This chain joins TRBV6-1 and TRBJ1-5; D is uncertain. V was clipped by 8 bases and J by 5 bases, with 13 bases between them. The germline V gene has CDR1 MNHNS and CDR2 SASEGT. The CDR3 contains 13 residues.

This chain connects TRBV18 to TRBJ2-7; no reliable D call. Germline V CDR1 and CDR2: KGHSH, LQKENI. This CDR3 region has 12 residues. Trimming pared 2 bases from V and 4 bases from J, leaving 6 bases between. The CDR3 spells CASSPGEYEQYF. The DNA for the CDR3 is TGTGCCAGCTCACCAGGAGAGTACGAGCAGTACTTC.

The CDR3 is CASSVGPTSHTEAFF. As DNA, the CDR3 is TGTGCCAGCAGCGTAGGTCCGACATCGCACACTGAAGCTTTCTTT. V is TRBV9 and J is TRBJ1-1; D call uncertain. The CDR3 runs to 15 residues. Germline CDR1 is SGDLS and CDR2 is YYNGEE. V gave up 0 bases and J gave up 3 bases, with 12 bases separating them.

V gene TRBV7-9 combines with J gene TRBJ2-5, with a weak D call TRBD2 (6 bases). V dropped 6 bases and J dropped 2 bases, with 16 bases sitting between them. This CDR3 contains 15 residues. Looked up from germline, CDR1 is SEHNR and CDR2 is FQNEAQ (reference sequence). The CDR3 here is CASSYPLGGQETQYF. The CDR3 region has the DNA TGTGCCAGCAGTTACCCGTTGGGGGGACAAGAGACCCAGTACTTC.

This clonotype occurred a few times. The chain links TRBV9 to TRBJ2-3, with 13 bases fitting TRBD2. Germline V gene data show CDR1 as SGDLS and CDR2 as YYNGEE. The CDR3 extends over 17 amino acids. V shed 4 bases and J 0 bases; nucleotides not matched to a gene: 5. CDR3 residues: CASSRTSGGSSTDTQYF. The CDR3 DNA reads TGTGCCAGCAGCCGGACTAGCGGGGGATCGAGCACAGATACGCAGTATTTT.

This clonotype was found a few times. J is TRBJ2-2 and V is TRBV20-1; TRBD1 agrees at 11 bases. The CDR3 extends over 15 amino acids. V lost 2 bases to trimming and J lost 4 bases; unmatched junction nucleotides: 3. Germline assignment: CDR1 DFQATT and CDR2 SNEGSKA (reference sequence). The CDR3 is CSARYGTGGTGELFF. The CDR3 nucleotides read TGCAGTGCTAGATACGGGACAGGGGGCACCGGGGAGCTGTTTTTT.

The chain employs TRBV18 and TRBJ2-7; D assignment may be TRBD1 or TRBD2 (6 bases each). V shed 0 bases and J shed 0 bases, with 15 bases lying between them. The CDR3 totals 17 residues. Germline loops: CDR1 KGHSH, CDR2 LQKENI. The CDR3 loop reads CASSPPGGRTDSYEQYF. CDR3 nucleotide sequence: TGTGCCAGCTCACCACCAGGAGGGCGGACAGACTCCTACGAGCAGTACTTC.

The chain joins TRBV12-3 or TRBV12-4 to TRBJ1-1, with D hard to call. V dropped 8 bases and J dropped 0 bases, with 10 bases sitting between them. There are 13 residues in the CDR3. The CDR3 coding sequence is TGTGCCAGCCTCCATAAATTGAACACTGAAGCTTTCTTT. As protein: CASLHKLNTEAFF.